This T cell receptor (beta chain) was profiled in a study of blood T cell repertoires in COVID-19. Profiled with immunoSEQ multiplex PCR; TCRdb holds only in-frame clones, not every one. Seen here are roughly 79,000 clones, 84% observed once, and the top ten hold 3.5%. The CDR3 has 18 amino acids. The germline gives CDR1 SEHNR, CDR2 FQNEAQ (reference sequence). With 4 bases clipped from V and 5 bases from J, the junction kept 14 bases outside the gene matches. The specimen sequenced was peripheral blood. The chain recombines TRBV7-9 with TRBJ2-7; TRBD2 matches 13 bases. The receptor was isolated from a man between 45 and 60 years old with acute or convalescent COVID-19. The CDR3 region has the DNA TGTGCCAGCAGCTCCTACTCCGGGACTAGCGGGATTCGCCACGAGCAGTACTTC. Translation gives CASSSYSGTSGIRHEQYF.